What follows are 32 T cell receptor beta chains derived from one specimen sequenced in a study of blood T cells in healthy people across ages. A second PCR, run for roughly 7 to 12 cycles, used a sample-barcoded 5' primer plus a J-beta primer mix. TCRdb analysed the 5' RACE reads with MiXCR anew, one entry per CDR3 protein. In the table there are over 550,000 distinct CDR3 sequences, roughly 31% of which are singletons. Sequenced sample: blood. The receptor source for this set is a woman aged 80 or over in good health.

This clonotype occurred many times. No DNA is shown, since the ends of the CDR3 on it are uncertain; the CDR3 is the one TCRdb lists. This CDR3 reads CASSFRARGGNEQFF. This sequence joins TRBV7-2 and TRBJ2-1; the table's D call of TRBD1 was not tested on the DNA. The CDR3 extends over 15 residues, inclusive of both ends. The germline V gene encodes CDR1 SGHTA and CDR2 FQGNSA.

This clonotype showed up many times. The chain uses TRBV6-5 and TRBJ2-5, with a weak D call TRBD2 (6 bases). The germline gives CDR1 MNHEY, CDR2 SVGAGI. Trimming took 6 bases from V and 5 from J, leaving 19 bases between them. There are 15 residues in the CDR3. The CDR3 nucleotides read TGTGCCAGCAGGCCCTCAGGAGCGGAGGGGGAGACCCAGTACTTC. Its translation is CASRPSGAEGETQYF.

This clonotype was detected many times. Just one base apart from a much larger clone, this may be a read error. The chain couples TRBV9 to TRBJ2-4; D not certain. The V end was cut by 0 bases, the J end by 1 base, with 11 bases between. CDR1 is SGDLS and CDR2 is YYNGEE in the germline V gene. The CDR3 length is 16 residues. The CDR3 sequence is CASSVDASRAKNIQYF. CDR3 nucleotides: TGTGCCAGCAGCGTAGACGCATCAAGGGCCAAAAACATTCAGTACTTC.

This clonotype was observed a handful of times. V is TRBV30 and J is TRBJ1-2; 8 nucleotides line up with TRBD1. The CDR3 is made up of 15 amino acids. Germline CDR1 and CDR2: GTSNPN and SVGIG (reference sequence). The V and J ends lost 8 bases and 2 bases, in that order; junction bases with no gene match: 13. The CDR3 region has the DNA TGTGCCGGGACGCCATGGGGACAGGAAAACTATGGCTACACCTTC. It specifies CAGTPWGQENYGYTF. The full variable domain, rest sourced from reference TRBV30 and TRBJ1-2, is SQTIHQWPATLVQPVGSPLSLECTVEGTSNPNLYWYRQAAGRGLQLLFYSVGIGQISSEVPQNLSASRPQDRQFILSSKKLLLSDSGFYLCAGTPWGQENYGYTFGSGTRLTVV.

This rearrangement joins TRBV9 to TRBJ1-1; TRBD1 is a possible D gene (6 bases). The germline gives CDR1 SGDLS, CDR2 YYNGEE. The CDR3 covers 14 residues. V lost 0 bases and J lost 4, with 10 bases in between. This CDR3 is CASSVDPRGTEAFF. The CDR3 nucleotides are TGTGCCAGCAGCGTAGACCCCAGGGGCACTGAAGCTTTCTTT. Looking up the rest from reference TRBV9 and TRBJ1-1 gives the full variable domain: DSGVTQTPKHLITATGQRVTLRCSPRSGDLSVYWYQQSLDQGLQFLIQYYNGEERAKGNILERFSAQQFPDLHSELNLSSLELGDSALYFCASSVDPRGTEAFFGQGTRLTVV.

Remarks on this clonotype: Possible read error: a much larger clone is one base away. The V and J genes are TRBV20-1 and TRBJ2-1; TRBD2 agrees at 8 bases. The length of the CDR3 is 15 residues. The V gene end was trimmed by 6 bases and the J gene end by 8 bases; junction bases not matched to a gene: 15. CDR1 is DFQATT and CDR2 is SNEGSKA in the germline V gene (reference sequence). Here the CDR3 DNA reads TGCAGTGCCCCCCCGCTAGCGGGTCAGTACGATGAGCAGTTCTTC. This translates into CSAPPLAGQYDEQFF.

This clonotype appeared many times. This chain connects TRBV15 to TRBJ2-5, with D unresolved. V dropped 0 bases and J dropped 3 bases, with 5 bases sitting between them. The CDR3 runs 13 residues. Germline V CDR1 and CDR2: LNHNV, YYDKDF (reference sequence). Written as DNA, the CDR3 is TGTGCCACCAGCAGAGATGAGGAAGAGACCCAGTACTTC. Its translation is CATSRDEEETQYF.

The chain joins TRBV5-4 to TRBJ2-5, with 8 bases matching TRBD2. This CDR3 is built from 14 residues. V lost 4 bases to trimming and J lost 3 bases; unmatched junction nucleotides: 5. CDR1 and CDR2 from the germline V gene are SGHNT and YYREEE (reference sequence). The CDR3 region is CASSPGGGKETQYF. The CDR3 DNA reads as TGTGCCAGCAGCCCCGGCGGGGGGAAAGAGACCCAGTACTTC.

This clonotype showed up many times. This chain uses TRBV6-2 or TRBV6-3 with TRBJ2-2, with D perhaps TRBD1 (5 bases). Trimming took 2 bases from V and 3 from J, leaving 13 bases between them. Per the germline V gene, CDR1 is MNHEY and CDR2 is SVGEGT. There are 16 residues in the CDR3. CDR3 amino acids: CASSYRKGSDTGELFF. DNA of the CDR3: TGTGCCAGCAGTTACAGGAAGGGGTCAGACACCGGGGAGCTGTTTTTT.

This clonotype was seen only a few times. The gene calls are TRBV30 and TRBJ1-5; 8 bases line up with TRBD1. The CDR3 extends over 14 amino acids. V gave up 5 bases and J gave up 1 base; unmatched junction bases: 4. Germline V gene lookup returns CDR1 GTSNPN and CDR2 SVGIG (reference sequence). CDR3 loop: CAWGQGRSNQPQHF. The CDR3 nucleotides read TGTGCCTGGGGACAGGGTCGAAGCAATCAGCCCCAGCATTTT.

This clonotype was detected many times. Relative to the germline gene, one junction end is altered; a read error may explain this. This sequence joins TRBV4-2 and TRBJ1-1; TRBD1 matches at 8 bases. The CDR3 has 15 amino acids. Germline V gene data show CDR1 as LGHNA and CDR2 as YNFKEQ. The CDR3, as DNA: TGCGCCAGCAGCTTGTCTACAGGGGGGAACACTGAAGCTTTCTTT. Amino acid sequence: CASSLSTGGNTEAFF.

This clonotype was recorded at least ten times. CDR3 nucleotides: TGTGCCAGCAGCCGAAGACGGATTACATCGGGTGGGAAAGAGCAGTTCTTC. Protein: CASSRRRITSGGKEQFF. The chain has TRBV5-4 and TRBJ2-1; D ambiguous. Trimming shortened V by 4 bases and J by 10 bases, and 27 bases separated the two germline ends. The V gene's germline CDR1 is SGHNT and CDR2 YYREEE (reference sequence). This CDR3 region has 17 residues.

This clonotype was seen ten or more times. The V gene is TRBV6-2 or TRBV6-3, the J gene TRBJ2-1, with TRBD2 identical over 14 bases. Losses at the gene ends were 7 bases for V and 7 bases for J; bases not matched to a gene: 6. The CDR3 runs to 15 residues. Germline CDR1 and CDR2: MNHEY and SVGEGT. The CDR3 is CASTSTSGGGNEQFF. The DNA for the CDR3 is TGTGCCAGCACCTCGACTAGCGGGGGGGGAAATGAGCAGTTCTTC.

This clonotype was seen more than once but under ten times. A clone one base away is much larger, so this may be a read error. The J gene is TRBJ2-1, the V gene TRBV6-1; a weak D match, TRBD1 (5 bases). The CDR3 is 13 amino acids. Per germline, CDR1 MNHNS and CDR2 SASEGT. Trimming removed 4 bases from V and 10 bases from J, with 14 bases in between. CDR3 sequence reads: CASSVRQFYEQFF. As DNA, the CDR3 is TGTGCCAGCAGTGTTAGACAGTTCTACGAGCAGTTCTTC.

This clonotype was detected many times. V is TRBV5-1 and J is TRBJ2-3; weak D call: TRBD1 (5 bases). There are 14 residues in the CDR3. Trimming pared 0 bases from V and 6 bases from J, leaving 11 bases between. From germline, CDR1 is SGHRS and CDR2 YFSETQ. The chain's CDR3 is CASSLDRLGDTQYF. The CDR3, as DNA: TGCGCCAGCAGCTTGGACAGGCTTGGGGATACGCAGTATTTT.

The CDR3 nucleotides are TGTGCCAGCAGCCAGGAGGGACCTTCGACCCAGTACTTC. As protein: CASSQEGPSTQYF. The chain employs TRBV7-3 and TRBJ2-5; D might be TRBD2 (6 bases). The CDR3 contains 13 residues. Germline loops: CDR1 SGHTA, CDR2 FQGTGA. Trimming shortened V by 5 bases and J by 7 bases, and 14 bases separated the two germline ends.

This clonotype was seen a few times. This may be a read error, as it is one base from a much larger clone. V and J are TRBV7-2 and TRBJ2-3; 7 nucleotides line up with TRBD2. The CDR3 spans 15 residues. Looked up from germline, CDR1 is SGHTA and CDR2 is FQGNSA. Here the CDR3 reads CAGSLERGRTDTQYF. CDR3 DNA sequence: TGTGCCGGCAGCTTGGAGCGGGGCCGCACAGATACGCAGTATTTT.

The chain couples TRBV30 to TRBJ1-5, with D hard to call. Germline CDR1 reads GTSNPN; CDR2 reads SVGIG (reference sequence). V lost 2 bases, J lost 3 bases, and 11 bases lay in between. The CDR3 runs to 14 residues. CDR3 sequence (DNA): TGTGCCTGGAGTCACAGCCTTATCAATCAGCCCCAGCATTTT. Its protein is CAWSHSLINQPQHF.

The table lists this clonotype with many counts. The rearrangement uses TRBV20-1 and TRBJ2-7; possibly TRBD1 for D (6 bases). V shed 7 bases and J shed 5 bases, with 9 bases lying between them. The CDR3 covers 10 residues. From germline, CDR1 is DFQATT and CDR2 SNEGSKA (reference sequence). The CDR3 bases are TGCAGTGGCGGACAGCACGAGCAGTACTTC. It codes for CSGGQHEQYF.

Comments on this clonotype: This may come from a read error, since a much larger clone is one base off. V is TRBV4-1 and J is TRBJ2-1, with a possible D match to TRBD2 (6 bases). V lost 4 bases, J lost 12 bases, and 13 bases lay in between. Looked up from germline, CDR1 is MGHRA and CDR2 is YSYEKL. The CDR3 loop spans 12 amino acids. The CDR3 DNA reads TGCGCCAGCAGCCCCGGGGGTAAGGGGCAGTTCTTC. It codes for CASSPGGKGQFF.

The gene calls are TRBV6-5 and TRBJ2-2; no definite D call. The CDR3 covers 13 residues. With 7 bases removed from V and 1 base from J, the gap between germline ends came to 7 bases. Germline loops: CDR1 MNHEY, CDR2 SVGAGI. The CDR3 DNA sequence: TGTGCCAGCAACAAGCAGAACACCGGGGAGCTGTTTTTT. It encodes CASNKQNTGELFF.

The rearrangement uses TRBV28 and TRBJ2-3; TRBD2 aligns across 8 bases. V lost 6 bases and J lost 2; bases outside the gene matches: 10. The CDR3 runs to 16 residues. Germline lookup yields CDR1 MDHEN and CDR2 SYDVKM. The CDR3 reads CASSLGRGAHTDTQYF. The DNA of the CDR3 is TGTGCCAGCAGCCTGGGGCGGGGGGCACACACAGATACGCAGTATTTT.

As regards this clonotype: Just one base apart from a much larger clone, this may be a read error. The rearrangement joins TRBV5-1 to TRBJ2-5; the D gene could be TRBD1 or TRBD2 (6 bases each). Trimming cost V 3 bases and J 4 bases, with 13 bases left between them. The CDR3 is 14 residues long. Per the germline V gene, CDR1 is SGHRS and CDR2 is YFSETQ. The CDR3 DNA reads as TGCGCCAGCAGCTGCGGGACACAAGGAGAGACCCAGTACTTC. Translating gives CASSCGTQGETQYF.

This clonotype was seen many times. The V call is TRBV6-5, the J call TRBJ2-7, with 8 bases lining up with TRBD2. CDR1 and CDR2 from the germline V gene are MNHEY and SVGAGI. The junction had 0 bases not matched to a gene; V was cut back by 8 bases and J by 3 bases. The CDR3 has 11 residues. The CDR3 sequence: CASRGGYEQYF. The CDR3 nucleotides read TGTGCCAGCCGGGGGGGCTACGAGCAGTACTTC.

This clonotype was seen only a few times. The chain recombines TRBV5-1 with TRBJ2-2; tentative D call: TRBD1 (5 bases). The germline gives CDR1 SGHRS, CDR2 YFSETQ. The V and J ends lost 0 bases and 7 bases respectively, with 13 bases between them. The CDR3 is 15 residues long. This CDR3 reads CASSLAVGPGGELFF. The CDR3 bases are TGCGCCAGCAGCTTGGCCGTGGGGCCCGGCGGGGAGCTGTTTTTT.

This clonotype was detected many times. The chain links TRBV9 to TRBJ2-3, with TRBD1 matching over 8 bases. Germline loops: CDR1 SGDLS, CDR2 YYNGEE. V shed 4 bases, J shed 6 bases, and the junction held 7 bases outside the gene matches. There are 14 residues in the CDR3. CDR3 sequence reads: CASSTRQGTDTQYF. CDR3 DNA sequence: TGTGCCAGCAGCACGAGACAGGGGACGGATACGCAGTATTTT.

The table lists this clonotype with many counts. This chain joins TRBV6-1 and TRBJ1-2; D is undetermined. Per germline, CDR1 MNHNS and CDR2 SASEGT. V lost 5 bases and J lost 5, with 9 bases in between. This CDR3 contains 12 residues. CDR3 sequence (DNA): TGTGCCAGCAGTTGGGCAGTTTATGGCTACACCTTC. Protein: CASSWAVYGYTF.

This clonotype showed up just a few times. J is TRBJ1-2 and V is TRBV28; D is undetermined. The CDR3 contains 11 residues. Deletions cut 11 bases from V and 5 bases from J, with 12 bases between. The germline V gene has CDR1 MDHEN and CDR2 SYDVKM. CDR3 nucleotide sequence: TGTGCCGTCAACGGGAATTATGGCTACACCTTC. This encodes CAVNGNYGYTF.

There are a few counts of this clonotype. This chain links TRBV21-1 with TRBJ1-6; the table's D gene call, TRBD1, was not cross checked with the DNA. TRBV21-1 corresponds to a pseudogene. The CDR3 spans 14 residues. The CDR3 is CASSREGIRSPLHF. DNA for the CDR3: TGTGCCAGCTCCCGGGAGGGTATACGGTCACCCCTCCACTTT.

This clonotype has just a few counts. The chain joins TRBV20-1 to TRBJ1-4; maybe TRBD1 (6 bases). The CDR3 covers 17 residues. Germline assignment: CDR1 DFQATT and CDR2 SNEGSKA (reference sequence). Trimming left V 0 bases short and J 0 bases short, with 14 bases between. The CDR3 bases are TGCAGTGCTAGAGATCATAGGACAGATCCAACTAATGAAAAACTGTTTTTT. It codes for CSARDHRTDPTNEKLFF.

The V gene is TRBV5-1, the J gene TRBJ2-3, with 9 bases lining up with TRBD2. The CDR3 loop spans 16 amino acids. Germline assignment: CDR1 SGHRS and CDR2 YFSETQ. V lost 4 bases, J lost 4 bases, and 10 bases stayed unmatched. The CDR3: CASSLVGGGASDTQYF. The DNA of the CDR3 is TGCGCCAGCAGCCTGGTTGGCGGGGGGGCCTCAGATACGCAGTATTTT.

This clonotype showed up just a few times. In nucleotides, the CDR3 is TGTGCCAGCACCCCTTTGGCAGGGGGGCATGAAGGTGGCTACACCTTC. Protein product: CASTPLAGGHEGGYTF. This sequence joins TRBV6-5 and TRBJ1-2; 7 bases map to TRBD1. This CDR3 has 16 residues. Trimming removed 7 bases from V and 7 bases from J; junction bases left unmatched: 18. Germline-derived CDR1 and CDR2 are MNHEY and SVGAGI.